One and the same sample provided the 32 T cell receptor beta chains below, sequenced in a study of blood T cell repertoires in COVID-19 (dated by TCRdb to the early 2020s). The library was prepared using the immunoSEQ multiplex PCR assay. TCRdb obtained this table from immuneACCESS and retained in-frame rearrangements with V and J assigned. These tables miss some clones; where compared with another copy, unresolved V genes account for less than half of the shortfall, and the remainder is unexplained. The sample table shows nearly 35,000 clones, and 85% are seen once. The ten most abundant clones make up 13% to 15% of the sample. Specimen: peripheral blood. These TCRs come from a human donor with acute or convalescent COVID-19. The donor label of this sample is uncertain.

This clone has more than one count but fewer than ten. V is TRBV9 and J is TRBJ2-2; D perhaps matches TRBD2 (6 bases). Germline V gives CDR1 SGDLS, CDR2 YYNGEE. V was shortened by 2 bases and J by 4 bases, with 15 bases between the two germline ends. The CDR3 runs to 16 residues. The CDR3 nucleotides are TGTGCCAGCAGCGTGACTGGGGGGACGGGCACCGGGGAGCTGTTTTTT. This sequence encodes CASSVTGGTGTGELFF.

This chain links TRBV5-4 with TRBJ1-1; D not resolved. The CDR3 runs 12 residues. Trimming took off 0 bases at V and 6 bases at J, with 6 bases between the two ends. Germline CDR1 reads SGHNT; CDR2 reads YYREEE (reference sequence). CDR3 coding DNA: TGTGCCAGCAGCTTGGATGCAGCTGAAGCTTTCTTT. It is translated as CASSLDAAEAFF. Based on the CDR3 plus reference TRBV5-4 and TRBJ1-1, the full variable domain is ETGVTQSPTHLIKTRGQQVTLRCSSQSGHNTVSWYQQALGQGPQFIFQYYREEENGRGNFPPRFSGLQFPNYSSELNVNALELDDSALYLCASSLDAAEAFFGQGTRLTVV.

The table lists this clone with a count of one. This chain joins TRBV27 and TRBJ1-1; no firm D call. From germline, CDR1 is MNHEY and CDR2 SMNVEV (reference sequence). CDR3 length: 14 residues. The V end lost 5 bases, the J end lost 4 bases, and 14 bases lay between the germline ends. Here the CDR3 reads CASSRTVEGTEAFF. The CDR3 DNA sequence: TGTGCCAGCAGTCGGACGGTAGAGGGCACTGAAGCTTTCTTT.

V gene TRBV28 combines with J gene TRBJ1-3, with D hard to call. The CDR3 runs to 15 residues. Germline loops: CDR1 MDHEN, CDR2 SYDVKM. With 3 bases removed from V and 0 bases from J, the gap between germline ends came to 9 bases. The CDR3 bases are TGTGCCAGCAGTTTCCAGGCAAACTCTGGAAACACCATATATTTT. Its protein product is CASSFQANSGNTIYF. The variable domain in full, with the rest retrieved from reference TRBV28 and TRBJ1-3, is DVKVTQSSRYLVKRTGEKVFLECVQDMDHENMFWYRQDPGLGLRLIYFSYDVKMKEKGDIPEGYSVSREKKERFSLILESASTNQTSMYLCASSFQANSGNTIYFGEGSWLTVV.

The chain uses TRBV7-9 and TRBJ1-1; TRBD1 matches 7 bases. CDR1 and CDR2 from the germline V gene are SEHNR and FQNEAQ (reference sequence). With V trimmed by 3 bases and J by 0 bases, 10 bases remained unmatched. This CDR3 is built from 17 residues. The CDR3 loop is CASSLGRQGNLNTEAFF. In DNA form, the CDR3 reads TGTGCCAGCAGCTTGGGGCGACAGGGAAACTTGAACACTGAAGCTTTCTTT.

V and J are TRBV2 and TRBJ2-1, with TRBD2 matching 7 bases. In germline, CDR1 is SNHLY, CDR2 FYNNEI. The ends lost 1 base at V and 5 bases at J; junction bases unmatched: 11. The CDR3 runs to 17 residues. CDR3 coding DNA: TGTGCCAGCAGTGAAGAGGGTGGGCCTAGCGGTGACAATGAGCAGTTCTTC. It yields the protein CASSEEGGPSGDNEQFF. Variable domain in full (rest from reference TRBV2 and TRBJ2-1): EPEVTQTPSHQVTQMGQEVILRCVPISNHLYFYWYRQILGQKVEFLVSFYNNEISEKSEIFDDQFSVERPDGSNFTLKIRSTKLEDSAMYFCASSEEGGPSGDNEQFFGPGTRLTVL.

The J gene is TRBJ1-2, the V gene TRBV5-1, with a possible D match to TRBD1 (6 bases). Germline V lookup: CDR1 SGHRS, CDR2 YFSETQ. The CDR3 sequence is 12 residues long. The V gene lost 6 bases and the J gene lost 3 bases, with 9 bases spanning the gap. The DNA for the CDR3 is TGCGCCAGCAAACAGGGTGACTATGGCTACACCTTC. Translation: CASKQGDYGYTF.

The gene calls are TRBV9 and TRBJ1-2; 7 nucleotides agree with TRBD1. Germline V lookup: CDR1 SGDLS, CDR2 YYNGEE. CDR3 length: 13 amino acids. Trimming cost V 4 bases and J 8 bases; bases outside gene matches: 8. CDR3 in amino acids: CASSSDRVGGYTF. CDR3 coding DNA: TGTGCCAGCAGCTCCGACAGGGTCGGGGGCTACACCTTC. The full variable domain, its missing parts supplied by reference TRBV9 and TRBJ1-2, is DSGVTQTPKHLITATGQRVTLRCSPRSGDLSVYWYQQSLDQGLQFLIQYYNGEERAKGNILERFSAQQFPDLHSELNLSSLELGDSALYFCASSSDRVGGYTFGSGTRLTVV.

The chain uses TRBV11-2 and TRBJ2-1; 8 positions match TRBD2. This CDR3 has 14 residues. Losses at the gene ends were 1 base for V and 6 bases for J; bases not matched to a gene: 2. The germline gives CDR1 SGHAT, CDR2 FQNNGV. The CDR3 reads CASSLGTSPNEQFF. As DNA, the CDR3 is TGTGCCAGCAGCTTAGGGACTAGCCCCAATGAGCAGTTCTTC.

This chain connects TRBV4-1 to TRBJ1-4; D not certain. This CDR3 has 13 residues. V dropped 1 base and J dropped 8 bases, with 8 bases sitting between them. Germline CDR1 MGHRA, CDR2 YSYEKL. This CDR3 reads CASSQVSGEKLFF. Here the CDR3 DNA reads TGCGCCAGCAGCCAAGTATCGGGGGAAAAACTGTTTTTT.

This CDR3 reads CASSLIPDFSGNTIYF. CDR3 bases: TGTGCCAGCAGTTTAATCCCAGACTTCTCTGGAAACACCATATATTTT. The rearrangement links TRBV28 to TRBJ1-3; D remains unclear. This CDR3 comprises 16 residues. From germline, CDR1 is MDHEN and CDR2 SYDVKM. Trimming left V 2 bases short and J 0 bases short, with 11 bases between.

This chain links TRBV2 with TRBJ2-1; D uncertain. This CDR3 comprises 13 residues. CDR1 SNHLY and CDR2 FYNNEI come from the germline V gene. Trimming cost V 5 bases and J 4 bases, with 9 bases left between them. CDR3: CASSPDGYNEQFF. In DNA, the CDR3 is TGTGCCAGCAGTCCCGACGGGTACAATGAGCAGTTCTTC.

The chain recombines TRBV27 with TRBJ2-7, with D unresolved. Between the trimmed V and J ends, which lost 7 bases and 1 base, there was a span of 14 bases. Germline V gene data show CDR1 as MNHEY and CDR2 as SMNVEV (reference sequence). This CDR3 has 14 amino acids. The CDR3 DNA is TGTGCCAGCAATCTGGAGAGTGAGTCCTACGAGCAGTACTTC. It codes for CASNLESESYEQYF.

In DNA form, the CDR3 reads TGTGCCACCAGCAGCCAGAGACAGGGGGTTTCAACTAATGAAAAACTGTTTTTT. Residues: CATSSQRQGVSTNEKLFF. The chain recombines TRBV15 with TRBJ1-4; 9 bases agree with TRBD1. Germline-derived CDR1 and CDR2 are LNHNV and YYDKDF (reference sequence). V lost 3 bases to trimming and J lost 0 bases; unmatched junction nucleotides: 8. This CDR3 spans 18 amino acids. Using reference TRBV15 and TRBJ1-4 for the parts outside the CDR3, the full variable domain is DAMVIQNPRYQVTQFGKPVTLSCSQTLNHNVMYWYQQKSSQAPKLLFHYYDKDFNNEADTPDNFQSRRPNTSFCFLDIRSPGLGDTAMYLCATSSQRQGVSTNEKLFFGSGTQLSVL.

The chain employs TRBV27 and TRBJ1-2; 7 positions agree with TRBD1. Per germline, CDR1 MNHEY and CDR2 SMNVEV (reference sequence). V lost 5 bases, J lost 4 bases, and 19 bases stayed unmatched. This CDR3 is built from 18 residues. The CDR3 DNA is TGTGCCAGCAGTCCCTTCCCCACAGGGGCGCAGGTGGTCTATGGCTACACCTTC. It codes for CASSPFPTGAQVVYGYTF.

The CDR3 sequence: CASSFVSAEKLFF. The CDR3 coding sequence is TGTGCCAGCAGCTTCGTATCCGCGGAAAAACTGTTTTTT. The V and J genes are TRBV7-9 and TRBJ1-4; D is ambiguous. Trimming took 3 bases from V and 8 from J, leaving 10 bases between them. The CDR3 spans 13 residues. Looked up from germline, CDR1 is SEHNR and CDR2 is FQNEAQ (reference sequence).

This chain connects TRBV30 to TRBJ1-1; maybe TRBD1 (5 bases). Trimming cost V 0 bases and J 5 bases, with 13 bases left between them. This CDR3 comprises 14 residues. Germline loops: CDR1 GTSNPN, CDR2 SVGIG (reference sequence). The CDR3 region is CAWSVGGDWTEAFF. The CDR3 DNA sequence: TGTGCCTGGAGTGTTGGAGGGGATTGGACTGAAGCTTTCTTT.

V usage is TRBV19 and J usage is TRBJ1-1; no definite D call. Germline V lookup: CDR1 LNHDA, CDR2 SQIVND (reference sequence). This CDR3 contains 14 residues. V shed 8 bases and J shed 3 bases, with 16 bases lying between them. The CDR3 coding sequence is TGTGCCAGTTCCCACCACGGGAAGGACACTGAAGCTTTCTTT. Translating gives CASSHHGKDTEAFF.

This chain connects TRBV24-1 to TRBJ2-3, with D possibly being TRBD1 (5 bases). Germline CDR1 is KGHDR and CDR2 is SFDVKD. The CDR3 runs to 15 residues. V lost 3 bases to trimming and J lost 4 bases, with 13 bases between them. The CDR3 is CATSDRVRAPDTQYF. The DNA for the CDR3 is TGTGCCACCAGTGATAGAGTCAGGGCGCCAGATACGCAGTATTTT.

The V call is TRBV27, the J call TRBJ1-2, with TRBD1 matching 7 bases. CDR1 and CDR2 (germline): MNHEY, SMNVEV (reference sequence). V was pared by 2 bases and J by 6 bases, with 0 bases of the junction left unmatched. CDR3 size: 12 residues. The CDR3 DNA follows: TGTGCCAGCAGTTTACAGGGGGATGGCTACACCTTC. Translated: CASSLQGDGYTF.

The genes are TRBV19 and TRBJ1-4, with TRBD1 matching 7 bases. Germline CDR1 reads LNHDA; CDR2 reads SQIVND (reference sequence). V trimming: 3 bases; J trimming: 7 bases; junction bases outside the gene matches: 11. CDR3 length: 16 amino acids. The CDR3 here is CASSIRRDSLSEKLFF. CDR3 nucleotide sequence: TGTGCCAGTAGTATCCGCCGGGACAGTTTAAGTGAAAAACTGTTTTTT.

The rearrangement links TRBV12-3 or TRBV12-4 to TRBJ1-1; 7 bases align to TRBD1. CDR3 length: 13 amino acids. The trim removed 6 bases at V and 8 bases at J, leaving 9 bases unmatched. The DNA for the CDR3 is TGTGCCAGCAGACCCGGGACAGAAAACGAAGCTTTCTTT. Amino acids: CASRPGTENEAFF.

The gene calls are TRBV24-1 and TRBJ2-7; tentatively, D is TRBD2 (5 bases). Germline CDR1 and CDR2: KGHDR and SFDVKD. The germline V and J ends were trimmed by 4 bases and 4 bases, with 10 bases remaining between them. The CDR3 runs to 13 residues. The CDR3: CATSEGREYEQYF. The CDR3 DNA reads as TGTGCCACCAGTGAGGGAAGGGAGTACGAGCAGTACTTC.

J is TRBJ2-1 and V is TRBV19; 8 nucleotides match TRBD2. V lost 6 bases, J lost 5 bases, and 3 bases stayed unmatched. The germline V gene has CDR1 LNHDA and CDR2 SQIVND (reference sequence). The CDR3 contains 13 residues. The CDR3 is CASRRGANNEQFF. The CDR3 DNA sequence: TGTGCCAGTAGGCGGGGGGCTAACAATGAGCAGTTCTTC. Full variable domain (rest looked up from reference TRBV19 and TRBJ2-1): DGGITQSPKYLFRKEGQNVTLSCEQNLNHDAMYWYRQDPGQGLRLIYYSQIVNDFQKGDIAEGYSVSREKKESFPLTVTSAQKNPTAFYLCASRRGANNEQFFGPGTRLTVL.

The chain uses TRBV3-1 (or the pseudogene TRBV3-2) and TRBJ2-1, with 7 bases fitting TRBD2. Looked up from germline, CDR1 is LGHDT and CDR2 is YNNKEL (reference sequence). J gave up 10 bases and V 1 base, and 16 bases lay outside the gene matches. CDR3 size: 17 residues. The CDR3 sequence: CASSQVLGLGGLGEQFF. The CDR3 region has the DNA TGTGCCAGCAGCCAAGTGTTAGGACTAGGAGGCCTAGGGGAGCAGTTCTTC.

The chain recombines TRBV6-2 or TRBV6-3 with TRBJ2-2, with D perhaps TRBD1 (5 bases). The CDR3 has 13 amino acids. Germline V gene sequence: CDR1 MNHEY, CDR2 SVGEGT. The V gene lost 6 bases and the J gene lost 6 bases, with 11 bases spanning the gap. As DNA, the CDR3 is TGTGCCAGCAGCCCCCAGGGTCCCGGGGAGCTGTTTTTT. It specifies CASSPQGPGELFF.

V is TRBV6-5 and J is TRBJ1-2; 10 nucleotides line up with TRBD1. J gave up 3 bases and V 5 bases, and 6 bases lay outside the gene matches. The CDR3 is 15 residues long. Germline V gene lookup returns CDR1 MNHEY and CDR2 SVGAGI. The CDR3 DNA reads TGTGCCAGCAGTCCGACAGGGGGCTTTTACTATGGCTACACCTTC. This encodes CASSPTGGFYYGYTF.

CDR3 in DNA: TGTGCCAGCAGCCCATGGACAGGGACGAACTACGAGCAGTACTTC. Translating it yields CASSPWTGTNYEQYF. V and J are TRBV9 and TRBJ2-7; 8 positions match TRBD1. Germline assignment: CDR1 SGDLS and CDR2 YYNGEE. V gave up 4 bases and J gave up 3 bases; unmatched junction bases: 9. The CDR3 extends over 15 amino acids. Based on the CDR3 plus reference TRBV9 and TRBJ2-7, the full variable domain is DSGVTQTPKHLITATGQRVTLRCSPRSGDLSVYWYQQSLDQGLQFLIQYYNGEERAKGNILERFSAQQFPDLHSELNLSSLELGDSALYFCASSPWTGTNYEQYFGPGTRLTVT.

The V gene is TRBV3-1 (or the pseudogene TRBV3-2), the J gene TRBJ1-1; the match to TRBD1 covers 9 bases. The CDR3 has 15 amino acids. Germline V gene lookup returns CDR1 LGHDT and CDR2 YNNKEL (reference sequence). The V gene end was trimmed by 1 base and the J gene end by 3 bases; junction bases not matched to a gene: 3. CDR3 bases: TGTGCCAGCAGCCAAGCCGGGACAGGGTACACTGAAGCTTTCTTT. Its translation: CASSQAGTGYTEAFF.

V gene TRBV3-1 (or the pseudogene TRBV3-2) combines with J gene TRBJ2-1; 7 bases map to TRBD2. Germline CDR1 and CDR2: LGHDT and YNNKEL (reference sequence). J was trimmed by 7 bases and V by 3 bases; bases with no gene match: 18. This CDR3 comprises 18 residues. The CDR3 DNA follows: TGTGCCAGCAGCCACGAACCCTGGAAGGGTCTAGCGGCAAATGAGCAGTTCTTC. It specifies CASSHEPWKGLAANEQFF.

The V and J genes are TRBV6-2 or TRBV6-3 and TRBJ1-1; D possibly corresponds to TRBD1 (6 bases). Trimming removed 5 bases from V and 5 bases from J, with 12 bases in between. Germline V gene data show CDR1 as MNHEY and CDR2 as SVGEGT. The CDR3 spans 13 residues. CDR3 bases: TGTGCCAGCAGTGTAACAGGGTTGACTGAAGCTTTCTTT. It is translated as CASSVTGLTEAFF.

The V gene is TRBV24-1, the J gene TRBJ1-5; 9 positions match TRBD1. CDR1 is KGHDR, CDR2 SFDVKD, per germline. The CDR3 contains 20 residues. V shed 4 bases, J shed 2 bases, and the junction held 17 bases outside the gene matches. DNA for the CDR3: TGTGCCACCAGTGACCATGTCCCGGGACAGGGTCGGGGCCGCAATCAGCCCCAGCATTTT. It encodes CATSDHVPGQGRGRNQPQHF.